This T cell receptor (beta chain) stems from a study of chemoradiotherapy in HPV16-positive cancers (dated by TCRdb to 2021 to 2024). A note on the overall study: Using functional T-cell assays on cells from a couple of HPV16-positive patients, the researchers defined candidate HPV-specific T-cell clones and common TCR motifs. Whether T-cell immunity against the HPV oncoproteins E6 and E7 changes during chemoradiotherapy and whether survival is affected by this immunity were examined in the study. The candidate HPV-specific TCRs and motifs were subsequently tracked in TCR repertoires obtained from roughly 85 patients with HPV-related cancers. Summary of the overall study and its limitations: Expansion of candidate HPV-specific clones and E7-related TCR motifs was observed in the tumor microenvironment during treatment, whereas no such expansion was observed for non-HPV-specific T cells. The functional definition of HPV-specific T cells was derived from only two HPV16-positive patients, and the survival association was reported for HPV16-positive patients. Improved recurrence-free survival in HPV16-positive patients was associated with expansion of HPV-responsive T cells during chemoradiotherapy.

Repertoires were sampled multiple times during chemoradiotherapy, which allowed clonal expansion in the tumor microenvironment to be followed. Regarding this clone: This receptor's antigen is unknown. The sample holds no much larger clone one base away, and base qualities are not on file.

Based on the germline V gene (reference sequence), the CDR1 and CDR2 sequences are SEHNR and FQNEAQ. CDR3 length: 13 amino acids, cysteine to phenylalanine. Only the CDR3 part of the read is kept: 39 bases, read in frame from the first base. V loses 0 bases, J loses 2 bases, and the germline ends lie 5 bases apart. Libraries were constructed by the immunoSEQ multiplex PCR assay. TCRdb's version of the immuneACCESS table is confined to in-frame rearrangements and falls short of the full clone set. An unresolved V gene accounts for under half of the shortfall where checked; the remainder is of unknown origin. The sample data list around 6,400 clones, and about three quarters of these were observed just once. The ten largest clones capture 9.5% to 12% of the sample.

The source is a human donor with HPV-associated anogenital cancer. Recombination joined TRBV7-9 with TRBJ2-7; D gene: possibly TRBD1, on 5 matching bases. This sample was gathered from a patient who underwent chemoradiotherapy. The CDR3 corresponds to CASSLAGAYEQYF. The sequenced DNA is TGTGCCAGCAGCTTAGCAGGGGCCTACGAGCAGTACTTC.